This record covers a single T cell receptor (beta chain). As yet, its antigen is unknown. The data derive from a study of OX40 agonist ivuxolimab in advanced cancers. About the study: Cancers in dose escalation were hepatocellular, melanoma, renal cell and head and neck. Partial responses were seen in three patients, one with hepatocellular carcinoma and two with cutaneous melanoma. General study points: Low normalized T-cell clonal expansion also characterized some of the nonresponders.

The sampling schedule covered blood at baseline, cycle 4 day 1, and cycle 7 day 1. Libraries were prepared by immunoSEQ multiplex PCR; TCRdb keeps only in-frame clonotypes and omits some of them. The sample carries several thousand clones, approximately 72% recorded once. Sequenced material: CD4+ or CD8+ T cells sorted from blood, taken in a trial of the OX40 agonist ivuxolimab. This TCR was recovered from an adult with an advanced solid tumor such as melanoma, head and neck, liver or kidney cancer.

CDR3 in amino acids: CASSPLRGGFDQPQHF. CDR3 in DNA: TGTGCCAGCAGCCCTTTAAGGGGGGGCTTTGATCAGCCCCAGCATTTT. This sequence joins TRBV28 and TRBJ1-5, with a possible D match to TRBD1 (6 bases). The germline gives CDR1 MDHEN, CDR2 SYDVKM. This CDR3 has 16 residues. V was trimmed by 6 bases and J by 5 bases, leaving 20 bases between them. The full variable domain, with the rest looked up from reference TRBV28 and TRBJ1-5, is DVKVTQSSRYLVKRTGEKVFLECVQDMDHENMFWYRQDPGLGLRLIYFSYDVKMKEKGDIPEGYSVSREKKERFSLILESASTNQTSMYLCASSPLRGGFDQPQHFGDGTRLSIL.